Reported below is one TCR beta chain. This clone was seen only once. Its antigen specificity is not known. Base qualities are not recorded, but no much larger clone differs from it by a single base. Whole blood was collected in K2EDTA tubes by collaborating institutions according to the institutions' own protocols. For TCRbeta analysis, collaborators shipped samples as frozen whole blood, isolated PBMCs, or DNA extracted from either of those sample types. The sample belongs to a study of blood T cell repertoires in COVID-19 (TCRdb year 2020). Broadly, across the study: Collaborator samples came from the United States, Italy and Spain and covered acute and convalescent phases of COVID-19. The material from the prospective study consisted of cDNA or gDNA derived from T cells, B-cell-depleted T cells, or PBMCs. Subjects who had been exposed to COVID-19, were actively infected with it, or had recovered from it provided the deeply sampled blood TCRbeta repertoires that made up the dataset. A freely available public database, intended as a resource for researchers studying the immune response to SARS-CoV-2, is where the repertoires were released. The samples were drawn from the first 160 participants of the ongoing ImmuneRACE study and from under 1,500 subjects provided by 6 global collaborators. A de-identified subject ID, COVID-19 status, age in years and sex were almost always included in the sample metadata. HLA class I and class II types, where available, came from metadata supplied by the sample provider rather than from assay-based typing. Results and caveats for the whole study, not just this receptor: The amount of clinical and demographic metadata varied by source and participant and was provided uncurated.

The germline V gene (reference sequence) supplies CDR1 PRHDT and CDR2 FYEKMQ. The CDR3 runs 13 residues from the cysteine to the phenylalanine. This entry keeps only the CDR3 DNA: 39 bases, framed from base 1. V and J lose 5 bases and 8 bases, and a span of 10 bases separates them. The immunoSEQ Assay, a bias-controlled multiplex PCR, was used to amplify TCRbeta CDR3 regions from genomic DNA. Per the source publication's procedure: The number of nucleated cells in each sample was estimated by amplification of reference gene primers within the assay. To quantify the absolute abundance of each unique TCRbeta CDR3 rearrangement, sequence reads were collapsed and filtered. Productive Simpson clonality was computed per sample as the square root of Simpson's diversity index over productive rearrangements. TCRdb retrieved this table from immuneACCESS and kept in-frame rearrangements only. Not all clones are present; in checked studies, unresolved V genes account for under half, and no reason is known for the remainder. V, J and clone size are taken as reported in that table, and D and trimming were inferred from the DNA itself. The sample table contains under 200,000 clones; only one count was recorded for roughly 90% of them. The ten largest clonotypes hold about 0.54% of the sample.

Sequencing used peripheral blood. The chain joins TRBV13 to TRBJ1-6; TRBD1 could be the D gene, as 6 bases match. The TCR comes from a middle-aged man with acute or convalescent COVID-19. The sequenced DNA: TGTGCCAGCAGCCAGGGGTTCTATTCACCCCTCCACTTT. The encoded protein is CASSQGFYSPLHF.